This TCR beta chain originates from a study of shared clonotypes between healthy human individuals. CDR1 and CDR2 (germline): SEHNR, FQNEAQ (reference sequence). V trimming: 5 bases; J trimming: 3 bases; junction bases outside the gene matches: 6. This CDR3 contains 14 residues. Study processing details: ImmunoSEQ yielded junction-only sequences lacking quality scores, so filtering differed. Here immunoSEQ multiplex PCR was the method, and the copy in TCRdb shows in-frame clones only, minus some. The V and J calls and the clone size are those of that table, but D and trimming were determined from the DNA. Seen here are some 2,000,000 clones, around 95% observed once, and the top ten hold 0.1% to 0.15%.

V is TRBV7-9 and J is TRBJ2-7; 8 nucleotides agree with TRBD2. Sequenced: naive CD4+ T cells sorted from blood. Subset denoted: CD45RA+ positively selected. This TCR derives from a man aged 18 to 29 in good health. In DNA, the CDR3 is TGTGCCAGCAGCGCTTCCGGGACTAGCTACGAGCAGTACTTC. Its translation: CASSASGTSYEQYF.